Listed below are T cell receptor beta chains from one sample, sequenced in a study of cytomegalovirus exposure and HLA in healthy donors. TCRdb's table, derived via immunoSEQ multiplex PCR, lists solely in-frame clones and lacks some. Of fewer than 110,000 clones in the sample, around 78% were seen once. Material for sequencing was PBMCs. The receptors stem from a man in his thirties or forties in good health and CMV-seronegative. The CDR3 runs from the conserved cysteine through the conserved F or W. Fields, in order: V gene, clone size, CDR3 length, D gene, J gene, CDR3 protein, CDR3 DNA. A D gene is named only where the DNA matches it firmly. Size is omitted from some rows. Given values are once, few, many or a class for expanded clones.

V: TRBV10-3
size: many
length: 16
D: TRBD1
J: TRBJ1-1
CDR3: CAISDDRGLMNTEAFF
DNA: TGTGCCATCAGTGACGACAGGGGGCTAATGAACACTGAAGCTTTCTTT

V: TRBV5-5
size: few
length: 14
D: TRBD1
J: TRBJ1-5
CDR3: CASSFRDRGGLQHF
DNA: TGTGCCAGCAGCTTTCGGGACAGGGGTGGACTACAGCATTTT

V: TRBV28
size: -
length: 15
D: -
J: TRBJ1-1
CDR3: CASSLGDRLNTEAFF
DNA: TGTGCCAGCAGTTTAGGTGACAGATTGAACACTGAAGCTTTCTTT

V: TRBV5-4
size: -
length: 15
D: TRBD2
J: TRBJ2-3
CDR3: CASSPQRGGLDTQYF
DNA: TGTGCCAGCAGCCCTCAGCGGGGGGGCTTAGATACGCAGTATTTT

V: TRBV5-4
size: once
length: 15
D: TRBD2
J: TRBJ2-1
CDR3: CASTETSGGRNEQFF
DNA: TGTGCCAGCACGGAGACTTCGGGGGGGCGCAATGAGCAGTTCTTC

V: TRBV9
size: -
length: 17
D: -
J: TRBJ1-4
CDR3: CASSVGGGNPTNEKLFF
DNA: TGTGCCAGCAGCGTAGGGGGGGGCAATCCAACTAATGAAAAACTGTTTTTT

V: TRBV18
size: once
length: 16
D: TRBD2
J: TRBJ2-7
CDR3: CASSPPGGGPQEGQYF
DNA: TGTGCCAGCTCTCCCCCGGGAGGGGGACCCCAGGAAGGGCAGTACTTC

V: TRBV28
size: -
length: 16
D: -
J: TRBJ2-1
CDR3: CASRKYDGGSYNEQFF
DNA: TGTGCCAGCAGGAAGTACGACGGAGGCTCCTACAATGAGCAGTTCTTC

V: TRBV5-1
size: -
length: 16
D: TRBD1
J: TRBJ2-2
CDR3: CASSASGTGNTGELFF
DNA: TGCGCCAGCAGCGCCTCCGGGACAGGGAACACCGGGGAGCTGTTTTTT

V: TRBV7-7
size: -
length: 14
D: -
J: TRBJ2-2
CDR3: CASSSTGNTGELFF
DNA: TGTGCCAGCAGCTCGACAGGGAACACCGGGGAGCTGTTTTTT

V: TRBV6-5
size: -
length: 13
D: -
J: TRBJ1-5
CDR3: CASSYSRNQPQHF
DNA: TGTGCCAGCAGTTACTCCCGTAATCAGCCCCAGCATTTT

V: TRBV5-8
size: -
length: 14
D: -
J: TRBJ1-1
CDR3: CASSLVQANTEAFF
DNA: TGTGCCAGCAGCTTGGTACAGGCCAACACTGAAGCTTTCTTT

V: TRBV5-4
size: -
length: 14
D: TRBD2
J: TRBJ2-5
CDR3: CASSRRGDQETQYF
DNA: TGTGCCAGCAGCCGCCGGGGGGACCAAGAGACCCAGTACTTC

V: TRBV5-1
size: -
length: 13
D: -
J: TRBJ2-7
CDR3: CASGTGDLDEQYF
DNA: TGCGCCAGCGGAACAGGGGACTTGGACGAGCAGTACTTC

V: TRBV6-1
size: -
length: 15
D: TRBD2
J: TRBJ2-7
CDR3: CASSELAGVSNEQYF
DNA: TGTGCCAGCAGTGAACTAGCGGGAGTGTCTAACGAGCAGTACTTC

V: TRBV6-1
size: -
length: 14
D: -
J: TRBJ2-3
CDR3: CASSVTTGPDTQYF
DNA: TGTGCCAGCAGTGTTACAACTGGGCCAGATACGCAGTATTTT

V: TRBV2
size: -
length: 13
D: -
J: TRBJ1-1
CDR3: CASSSYRNTEAFF
DNA: TGTGCCAGCAGTTCCTACAGGAACACTGAAGCTTTCTTT

V: TRBV5-1
size: -
length: 13
D: -
J: TRBJ1-1
CDR3: CASSLWSGAEAFF
DNA: TGCGCCAGCAGCTTGTGGTCAGGCGCTGAAGCTTTCTTT

V: TRBV30
size: once
length: 10
D: TRBD1
J: TRBJ1-2
CDR3: CAWSTGDTFF
DNA: TGTGCCTGGAGTACAGGGGACACCTTCTTC

V: TRBV6-5
size: -
length: 15
D: TRBD1
J: TRBJ1-2
CDR3: CASSYESAGGYGYTF
DNA: TGTGCCAGCAGTTACGAATCCGCAGGGGGCTATGGCTACACCTTC

V: TRBV7-2
size: -
length: 17
D: -
J: TRBJ2-7
CDR3: CASSLGPAGLGSYEQYF
DNA: TGTGCCAGCAGCTTGGGGCCAGCGGGTTTGGGCTCCTACGAGCAGTACTTC

V: TRBV9
size: -
length: 15
D: TRBD1
J: TRBJ2-1
CDR3: CASSGNRDRFHEQFF
DNA: TGTGCCAGCAGCGGAAACCGGGACAGGTTCCATGAGCAGTTCTTC

V: TRBV5-1
size: -
length: 14
D: TRBD2
J: TRBJ2-7
CDR3: CASSSGTGGYEQYF
DNA: TGCGCCAGCAGCTCCGGGACGGGGGGGTACGAGCAGTACTTC

V: TRBV27
size: once
length: 14
D: TRBD1
J: TRBJ2-5
CDR3: CASSLAGGQETQYF
DNA: TGTGCCAGCAGTTTGGCAGGGGGACAAGAGACCCAGTACTTC

V: TRBV5-1
size: -
length: 16
D: TRBD2
J: TRBJ2-3
CDR3: CASSLGTSGRADTQYF
DNA: TGCGCCAGCAGCTTAGGGACTAGCGGGAGGGCCGATACGCAGTATTTT

V: TRBV5-1
size: -
length: 15
D: -
J: TRBJ1-1
CDR3: CASSLSRIRETEAFF
DNA: TGCGCCAGCAGCTTGTCTAGGATAAGAGAAACTGAAGCTTTCTTT

V: TRBV29-1
size: -
length: 16
D: TRBD1
J: TRBJ2-7
CDR3: CSVGTPGQGVSYEQYF
DNA: TGCAGCGTTGGGACTCCGGGACAGGGGGTCTCCTACGAGCAGTACTTC

V: TRBV29-1
size: -
length: 15
D: TRBD1
J: TRBJ1-6
CDR3: CSETTGTGGGSPLHF
DNA: TGCAGCGAGACGACCGGGACAGGGGGCGGTTCACCCCTCCACTTT

V: TRBV2
size: -
length: 16
D: -
J: TRBJ1-1
CDR3: CASRADRIPLNTEAFF
DNA: TGTGCCAGCAGAGCAGACAGGATTCCCTTGAACACTGAAGCTTTCTTT

V: TRBV18
size: few
length: 17
D: TRBD1
J: TRBJ2-3
CDR3: CASSPYQTGASTDTQYF
DNA: TGTGCCAGCTCACCTTATCAGACAGGGGCGAGCACAGATACGCAGTATTTT

V: TRBV13
size: -
length: 13
D: TRBD2
J: TRBJ2-7
CDR3: CASSSGETYEQYF
DNA: TGTGCCAGCAGCAGCGGGGAGACCTACGAGCAGTACTTC

V: TRBV18
size: few
length: 15
D: -
J: TRBJ2-7
CDR3: CASSPGGTSSYEQYF
DNA: TGTGCCAGCTCACCAGGAGGAACGAGCTCCTACGAGCAGTACTTC

V: TRBV5-6
size: -
length: 16
D: TRBD1
J: TRBJ2-7
CDR3: CASSPGGQGLSYEQYF
DNA: TGTGCCAGCAGCCCCGGGGGACAGGGGCTTTCCTACGAGCAGTACTTC

V: TRBV4-2
size: few
length: 16
D: TRBD1
J: TRBJ1-5
CDR3: CASSQDLDRVYQPQHF
DNA: TGTGCCAGCAGCCAAGATCTCGACAGGGTTTATCAGCCCCAGCATTTT

V: TRBV9
size: -
length: 14
D: TRBD1
J: TRBJ2-2
CDR3: CASSAQGAGGELLF
DNA: TGTGCCAGCAGCGCACAGGGGGCTGGCGGGGAGCTGCTTTTT

V: TRBV6-1
size: -
length: 14
D: -
J: TRBJ2-7
CDR3: CASSAGQTGYEQYF
DNA: TGTGCCAGCAGCGCGGGACAGACAGGCTACGAGCAGTACTTC

V: TRBV7-3
size: -
length: 16
D: -
J: TRBJ2-3
CDR3: CASSFQSGGSTDTQYF
DNA: TGTGCCAGCAGCTTCCAGTCCGGGGGTAGCACAGATACGCAGTATTTT

V: TRBV7-8
size: -
length: 15
D: -
J: TRBJ2-4
CDR3: CASSPSGLAKNIQYF
DNA: TGTGCCAGCAGCCCCTCCGGACTAGCCAAAAACATTCAGTACTTC

V: TRBV9
size: -
length: 14
D: -
J: TRBJ1-3
CDR3: CASSVGTPGNTIYF
DNA: TGTGCCAGCAGCGTCGGGACACCTGGAAACACCATATATTTT

V: TRBV5-1
size: -
length: 15
D: -
J: TRBJ2-7
CDR3: CASSLESGRAYEQYF
DNA: TGCGCCAGCAGCTTGGAGTCAGGGCGAGCCTACGAGCAGTACTTC

V: TRBV6-1
size: once
length: 17
D: TRBD1
J: TRBJ2-7
CDR3: CASSEKFPGQVGYEQYF
DNA: TGTGCCAGCAGTGAAAAATTCCCGGGACAGGTTGGCTACGAGCAGTACTTC

V: TRBV28
size: -
length: 14
D: -
J: TRBJ2-5
CDR3: CASRPQGGQETQYF
DNA: TGTGCCAGCAGGCCTCAGGGGGGCCAAGAGACCCAGTACTTC

V: TRBV7-9
size: -
length: 14
D: TRBD2
J: TRBJ2-3
CDR3: CASSPTSATDTQYF
DNA: TGTGCCAGCAGCCCGACTAGCGCCACAGATACGCAGTATTTT

V: TRBV5-1
size: -
length: 18
D: TRBD1
J: TRBJ1-3
CDR3: CASSLYAGGQSSGNTIYF
DNA: TGCGCCAGCAGCTTGTACGCCGGGGGACAGAGCTCTGGAAACACCATATATTTT

V: TRBV9
size: once
length: 16
D: -
J: TRBJ1-3
CDR3: CASSAQAQNSGNTIYF
DNA: TGTGCCAGCAGCGCCCAGGCCCAGAACTCTGGAAACACCATATATTTT

V: TRBV5-1
size: -
length: 14
D: -
J: TRBJ2-1
CDR3: CASSFASPDNEQFF
DNA: TGCGCCAGCAGCTTTGCCAGTCCTGACAATGAGCAGTTCTTC

V: TRBV10-1
size: -
length: 13
D: -
J: TRBJ2-7
CDR3: CASSDLPSDQQYF
DNA: TGCGCCAGCAGTGACCTCCCTAGTGATCAGCAGTACTTC

V: TRBV7-9
size: once
length: 13
D: TRBD1
J: TRBJ1-4
CDR3: CASRTGAGEKLFF
DNA: TGTGCCAGCAGAACAGGGGCTGGGGAAAAACTGTTTTTT

V: TRBV18
size: -
length: 14
D: -
J: TRBJ1-1
CDR3: CASSPLQSNTEAFF
DNA: TGTGCCAGCTCACCACTCCAGTCGAACACTGAAGCTTTCTTT

V: TRBV6-1
size: -
length: 13
D: -
J: TRBJ2-7
CDR3: CATEVLGLYEQYF
DNA: TGTGCTACCGAAGTCTTGGGGCTGTACGAGCAGTACTTC

V: TRBV7-6
size: -
length: 15
D: TRBD2
J: TRBJ2-7
CDR3: CASSPISGTSAEQYF
DNA: TGTGCCAGCAGCCCAATTTCCGGGACTAGCGCCGAGCAGTACTTC

V: TRBV28
size: -
length: 16
D: TRBD1
J: TRBJ1-6
CDR3: CASSLGQGFYNSPLHF
DNA: TGTGCCAGCAGTTTGGGACAGGGTTTTTATAATTCACCCCTCCACTTT

V: TRBV6-1
size: -
length: 12
D: -
J: TRBJ1-2
CDR3: CASSVGPDGYTF
DNA: TGTGCCAGCAGTGTGGGGCCAGATGGCTACACCTTC

V: TRBV9
size: -
length: 15
D: TRBD2
J: TRBJ2-1
CDR3: CASSVELAGWDEQFF
DNA: TGTGCCAGCAGCGTAGAACTAGCGGGGTGGGATGAGCAGTTCTTC

V: TRBV5-1
size: -
length: 16
D: -
J: TRBJ2-1
CDR3: CASSLAWGRGYNEQFF
DNA: TGCGCCAGCAGCTTGGCATGGGGGAGGGGGTACAATGAGCAGTTCTTC